A single TCR beta chain is shown here with its context. Sorting used thawed, overnight-rested PBMC stained with anti-CD3, a viability dye and GMM-loaded CD1B tetramer. CD1B tetramers were loaded with Rhodococcus equi-derived C32 glucose monomycolate. PBMC for tetramer sorting were first depleted of CD14-expressing monocytes. V lost 0 bases and J lost 3, with 8 bases in between. CDR3 size: 14 residues. CDR1 and CDR2 from the germline V gene are MNHNY and SVGAGI (reference sequence). These data are taken from a study of T cells in tuberculosis. Sequencing was performed with immunoSEQ multiplex PCR; in TCRdb, only in-frame clones are kept and a portion is missing. The sample has about 59,000 clones, 80% to 85% seen once.

This sequence was found in an adult woman with latent tuberculosis. J is TRBJ1-1 and V is TRBV6-6; D perhaps matches TRBD1 (6 bases). Material for sequencing was CD1b-GMM tetramer-negative cells sorted from PBMCs. The CDR3 nucleotides read TGTGCCAGCAGTTACTCAAACAGGGACACTGAAGCTTTCTTT. It codes for CASSYSNRDTEAFF.